The 25 T cell receptor beta chains listed next were all sequenced from one sample in a study of CD8 T cells in ankylosing spondylitis. TCRdb reprocessed the 5' RACE reads with MiXCR, giving one entry per CDR3 protein. The profile covers about 400,000 distinct CDR3 sequences, with 20% to 25% appearing a single time and around 13% taken by the ten largest. The sample taken for sequencing was blood, either unsorted or a sorted T cell fraction (not recorded which). These receptors were obtained from a male donor with ankylosing spondylitis or in good health (not recorded which).

There are a few counts of this clonotype. The V and J genes are TRBV5-1 and TRBJ2-1; 9 nucleotides match TRBD2. Germline loops: CDR1 SGHRS, CDR2 YFSETQ. This CDR3 spans 17 amino acids. Trimming removed 6 bases from V and 4 bases from J; junction bases left unmatched: 14. CDR3 DNA sequence: TGCGCCAGCACCAATACGCAGGGGCTAGCGGGGTACAATGAGCAGTTCTTC. Translated, it gives CASTNTQGLAGYNEQFF.

Details on this clonotype: One end of the junction varies from germline; a read error may be responsible. The V gene is TRBV12-3 or TRBV12-4, the J gene TRBJ1-2; the D is unclear. This CDR3 contains 11 residues. CDR3 in amino acids: CTSSFMGGYTF. CDR3 coding DNA: TGTACCAGCAGTTTCATGGGAGGCTACACCTTC.

This clonotype occurred a few times. V is TRBV11-2 and J is TRBJ2-1; tentatively, D is TRBD1 or TRBD2 (5 bases each). CDR1 and CDR2 (germline): SGHAT, FQNNGV. This CDR3 spans 15 amino acids. Trimming removed 5 bases from V and 5 bases from J, with 16 bases in between. The CDR3 DNA sequence: TGTGCCAGCAGCCCCCGGTACGGGGCAAACAATGAGCAGTTCTTC. The encoded protein is CASSPRYGANNEQFF. Variable domain in full (rest from reference TRBV11-2 and TRBJ2-1): EAGVAQSPRYKIIEKRQSVAFWCNPISGHATLYWYQQILGQGPKLLIQFQNNGVVDDSQLPKDRFSAERLKGVDSTLKIQPAKLEDSAVYLCASSPRYGANNEQFFGPGTRLTVL.

J is TRBJ2-1 and V is TRBV12-3 or TRBV12-4, with D perhaps TRBD2 (7 bases). V was pared by 2 bases and J by 10 bases, with 12 bases between. The length of the CDR3 is 13 residues. CDR3 bases: TGTGCCAGCAGTTTACGGGGGGCGGGAGAGCAGTTCTTC. Translating it yields CASSLRGAGEQFF.

The chain carries TRBV29-1 and TRBJ2-1; 10 positions agree with TRBD2. V was clipped by 7 bases and J by 5 bases; unmatched bases: 8. CDR3 length: 14 amino acids. Germline V gene sequence: CDR1 SQVTM, CDR2 ANQGSEA. The CDR3 reads CSALTSGPHNEQFF. CDR3 coding DNA: TGCAGCGCCCTGACTAGCGGGCCTCACAATGAGCAGTTCTTC.

The genes are TRBV7-9 and TRBJ2-1; 9 bases map to TRBD1. From germline, CDR1 is SEHNR and CDR2 FQNEAQ (reference sequence). The CDR3 is made up of 17 amino acids. J lost 6 bases, V lost 3 bases, and 12 bases had no gene match. CDR3 coding DNA: TGTGCCAGCAGCTTTCTGGGACAGGGTAGATTGGGCAATGAGCAGTTCTTC. It translates to CASSFLGQGRLGNEQFF.

This clonotype showed up just once. This sequence joins TRBV13 and TRBJ2-7, with 11 bases that match TRBD2. The CDR3 is 16 residues long. J gave up 1 base and V 6 bases, and 8 bases lay outside the gene matches. Germline CDR1 reads PRHDT; CDR2 reads FYEKMQ (reference sequence). The CDR3 DNA is TGTGCCAGCAGTTTTCCTAGCGGGGGGTTATCCTACGAGCAGTACTTC. Its protein is CASSFPSGGLSYEQYF.

V gene TRBV5-1 combines with J gene TRBJ1-1, with D possibly TRBD1 on 5 matching bases. The CDR3 loop spans 13 amino acids. V was cut by 3 bases and J by 4 bases, with 10 bases left in between. CDR1 and CDR2 (germline): SGHRS, YFSETQ. The CDR3 nucleotides read TGCGCCAGCAGCTATGGGACCCCCACTGAAGCTTTCTTT. Amino acids: CASSYGTPTEAFF.

The rearrangement joins TRBV9 to TRBJ2-7; D ambiguous. The V gene lost 0 bases and the J gene lost 2 bases, with 3 bases spanning the gap. CDR3 length: 12 residues. Germline CDR1 reads SGDLS; CDR2 reads YYNGEE. The CDR3 sequence: CASSVATYEQYF. CDR3 sequence (DNA): TGTGCCAGCAGCGTAGCCACCTACGAGCAGTACTTC.

This clonotype was seen more than once but under ten times. This CDR3 is CASSASGGAHNEQFF. In DNA form, the CDR3 reads TGTGCCAGCAGCGCCAGCGGGGGGGCTCACAATGAGCAGTTCTTC. This chain connects TRBV9 to TRBJ2-1; 10 positions agree with TRBD2. The trim removed 3 bases at V and 5 bases at J, leaving 5 bases unmatched. The CDR3 extends over 15 amino acids. Germline CDR1 SGDLS, CDR2 YYNGEE.

This clonotype was seen a handful of times. The CDR3 protein is CASSQVGQYTGELFF. The DNA of the CDR3 is TGTGCCAGCAGCCAAGTCGGCCAATACACCGGGGAGCTGTTTTTT. The chain couples TRBV3-1 to TRBJ2-2; D is unresolved. This CDR3 is built from 15 residues. The germline V gene encodes CDR1 LGHDT and CDR2 YNNKEL (reference sequence). V was cut by 1 base and J by 3 bases, with 9 bases left in between. The full variable domain, completed using reference TRBV3-1 and TRBJ2-2, is DTAVSQTPKYLVTQMGNDKSIKCEQNLGHDTMYWYKQDSKKFLKIMFSYNNKELIINETVPNRFSPKSPDKAHLNLHINSLELGDSAVYFCASSQVGQYTGELFFGEGSRLTVL.

The V call is TRBV12-3 or TRBV12-4, the J call TRBJ2-5; 8 bases map to TRBD1. The CDR3 totals 14 residues. With 3 bases clipped from V and 4 bases from J, the junction kept 4 bases outside the gene matches. The CDR3 coding sequence is TGTGCCAGCAGTTTCGACAGGGGAGGAGAGACCCAGTACTTC. This gives the protein CASSFDRGGETQYF.

This clonotype was observed a few times. V is TRBV7-9 and J is TRBJ2-5; D call uncertain. The V and J ends lost 3 bases and 4 bases respectively, with 9 bases between them. CDR3 size: 13 residues. Germline V CDR1 and CDR2: SEHNR, FQNEAQ (reference sequence). The CDR3, as DNA: TGTGCCAGCAGCTTGAGTTACGGAGAGACCCAGTACTTC. It translates to CASSLSYGETQYF.

This clonotype has just a few counts. The rearrangement links TRBV27 to TRBJ2-2; TRBD2 might be the D (7 bases). The CDR3 sequence is 18 residues long. The germline V gene has CDR1 MNHEY and CDR2 SMNVEV (reference sequence). Trimming took off 3 bases at V and 0 bases at J, with 17 bases between the two ends. CDR3 coding DNA: TGTGCCAGCAGTTTGAGGTTGGGCGGGGGCGCGAACACCGGGGAGCTGTTTTTT. Protein product: CASSLRLGGGANTGELFF.

The chain links TRBV15 to TRBJ2-1; TRBD2 is a possible D gene (5 bases). The CDR3 totals 15 residues. Germline assignment: CDR1 LNHNV and CDR2 YYDKDF (reference sequence). Trimming left V 1 base short and J 3 bases short, with 10 bases between. The CDR3 DNA reads as TGTGCCACCAGCAGAGGAAGGACTGGCTACAATGAGCAGTTCTTC. The encoded protein is CATSRGRTGYNEQFF.

This clonotype was found many times. The chain joins TRBV11-2 to TRBJ2-7; D possibly corresponds to TRBD2 (5 bases). With 4 bases removed from V and 6 bases from J, the gap between germline ends came to 7 bases. This CDR3 comprises 11 residues. Germline CDR1 and CDR2: SGHAT and FQNNGV. In DNA, the CDR3 is TGTGCCAGCAGCTCCGGGGTCGAGCAGTACTTC. Its protein is CASSSGVEQYF.

This clonotype showed up just a few times. The rearrangement links TRBV27 to TRBJ2-3; D call uncertain. The CDR3 extends over 13 amino acids. Germline V gene sequence: CDR1 MNHEY, CDR2 SMNVEV (reference sequence). Between the trimmed V and J ends, which lost 6 bases and 6 bases, there was a span of 13 bases. The CDR3 coding sequence is TGTGCCAGCAGCACCACGCTCTGGGATACGCAGTATTTT. This sequence encodes CASSTTLWDTQYF.

The chain links TRBV16 to TRBJ1-1; D call uncertain. Trimming cost V 4 bases and J 0 bases, with 6 bases left between them. The germline CDR1 and CDR2 sequences are KGHSY and FQNENV. The CDR3 is 13 amino acids. CDR3 loop: CASSRKMNTEAFF. Here the CDR3 DNA reads TGTGCCAGCAGCCGAAAGATGAACACTGAAGCTTTCTTT. Combining the CDR3 with reference TRBV16 and TRBJ1-1 gives the whole variable domain GEEVAQTPKHLVRGEGQKAKLYCAPIKGHSYVFWYQQVLKNEFKFLISFQNENVFDETGMPKERFSAKCLPNSPCSLEIQATKLEDSAVYFCASSRKMNTEAFFGQGTRLTVV.

CDR3 region: CASSWGTPFDSYEQYF. The CDR3 DNA reads as TGTGCCAGCAGCTGGGGGACACCGTTCGACTCCTACGAGCAGTACTTC. V is TRBV5-6 and J is TRBJ2-7, with D possibly TRBD1 on 6 matching bases. Trimming pared 3 bases from V and 0 bases from J, leaving 16 bases between. Germline CDR1 and CDR2: SGHDT and YYEEEE. This CDR3 has 16 amino acids.

This chain joins TRBV7-6 and TRBJ2-3, with D perhaps matching TRBD1 (6 bases). V shed 6 bases and J shed 4 bases, with 8 bases lying between them. The germline CDR1 and CDR2 sequences are SGHVS and FNYEAQ. The CDR3 has 12 amino acids. For the CDR3, the DNA is TGTGCCAGCAGGGGGACATCAGATACGCAGTATTTT. Translation gives CASRGTSDTQYF.

The J gene is TRBJ1-4, the V gene TRBV15, with 12 bases aligning to TRBD1. Germline CDR1 reads LNHNV; CDR2 reads YYDKDF (reference sequence). Trimming removed 5 bases from V and 5 bases from J; junction bases left unmatched: 12. This CDR3 has 18 residues. The CDR3: CATSGTWDRGPGNEKLFF. Here the CDR3 DNA reads TGTGCCACCAGCGGGACCTGGGACAGGGGGCCAGGAAATGAAAAACTGTTTTTT.

The J gene is TRBJ2-5, the V gene TRBV3-1; the D gene is possibly TRBD1 (6 bases). Germline CDR1 and CDR2: LGHDT and YNNKEL (reference sequence). CDR3 length equals 16 residues. V was clipped by 1 base and J by 2 bases, with 14 bases between them. DNA of the CDR3: TGTGCCAGCAGCCAAGTCCCTACAGGGATTCAAGAGACCCAGTACTTC. Protein sequence: CASSQVPTGIQETQYF.

This clonotype was found once. CDR3 in DNA: TGTGCCAGTAGTAACAGGTTAGCCTACGAGCAGTACTTC. It codes for CASSNRLAYEQYF. The chain uses TRBV19 and TRBJ2-7, with D possibly being TRBD1 (5 bases). The CDR3 runs to 13 residues. Trimming pared 4 bases from V and 2 bases from J, leaving 9 bases between. The germline CDR1 and CDR2 sequences are LNHDA and SQIVND (reference sequence).

The chain couples TRBV2 to TRBJ2-3; 7 nucleotides agree with TRBD2. Trimming cost V 3 bases and J 3 bases; bases outside gene matches: 9. CDR1 SNHLY and CDR2 FYNNEI come from the germline V gene. CDR3 length: 16 amino acids. The CDR3, as DNA: TGTGCCAGCAGTGAGATCGCCAGCGGGAATACAGATACGCAGTATTTT. The encoded protein is CASSEIASGNTDTQYF.

This chain uses TRBV7-9 with TRBJ2-7, with D unclear. The germline V gene has CDR1 SEHNR and CDR2 FQNEAQ (reference sequence). Trimming cost V 2 bases and J 5 bases, with 7 bases left between them. This CDR3 has 12 residues. In nucleotides, the CDR3 is TGTGCCAGCAGCTTAAGGGCGGACGAGCAGTACTTC. Translating it yields CASSLRADEQYF.